A single sample gave rise to the 15 T cell receptor beta chains below, sequenced in a study of resident and recirculating memory T cells in vitiligo. Profiling relied on immunoSEQ multiplex PCR, and the TCRdb table lists in-frame clones only, not all of them. This sample has around 78,000 clones, with about 92% found just once. Sequenced: blood. The receptors come from a male donor with vitiligo.

This chain connects TRBV6-5 to TRBJ2-3, with D unresolved. The CDR3 is 13 residues long. Germline CDR1 and CDR2: MNHEY and SVGAGI. V dropped 0 bases and J dropped 2 bases, with 3 bases sitting between them. CDR3 loop: CASSYSNTDTQYF. For the CDR3, the DNA is TGTGCCAGCAGTTACTCCAACACAGATACGCAGTATTTT.

The chain employs TRBV19 and TRBJ2-7; 9 bases fit TRBD2. Per the germline V gene, CDR1 is LNHDA and CDR2 is SQIVND (reference sequence). V trimming: 0 bases; J trimming: 7 bases; junction bases outside the gene matches: 16. The CDR3 sequence is 18 residues long. CDR3 residues: CASSIDDASGKTGWEQYF. The CDR3 nucleotides read TGTGCCAGTAGTATAGATGACGCTAGCGGGAAAACCGGATGGGAGCAGTACTTC.

This sequence joins TRBV28 and TRBJ1-5; 7 nucleotides match TRBD1. The CDR3 consists of 12 residues. Germline trimming cut 8 bases from V and 6 bases from J; bases unmatched to any gene: 4. In germline, CDR1 is MDHEN, CDR2 SYDVKM. The CDR3: CASGTVFQPQHF. In DNA, the CDR3 is TGTGCCAGCGGGACAGTGTTTCAGCCCCAGCATTTT.

CDR3 in amino acids: CASTSAQSSYEQYF. As DNA, the CDR3 is TGTGCCAGCACCTCAGCGCAAAGCTCCTACGAGCAGTACTTC. The gene calls are TRBV6-5 and TRBJ2-5; D remains unclear. The J call may be incorrect, as the DNA end agrees better with TRBJ2-7. The germline V gene has CDR1 MNHEY and CDR2 SVGAGI. The CDR3 runs 14 residues.

The chain carries TRBV5-4 and TRBJ2-5; TRBD2 aligns across 8 bases. The CDR3 runs to 15 residues. The trim removed 2 bases at V and 5 bases at J, leaving 8 bases unmatched. Germline CDR1 and CDR2: SGHNT and YYREEE (reference sequence). The CDR3 coding sequence is TGTGCCAGCAGCTTATTCGGGAGGGGTCGGGAGACCCAGTACTTC. The encoded protein is CASSLFGRGRETQYF.

V and J are TRBV10-3 and TRBJ2-2; 8 bases align to TRBD1. Unmatched junction bases numbered 2, after V lost 6 bases and J lost 5 bases. The V gene's germline CDR1 is ENHRY and CDR2 SYGVKD. The CDR3 loop spans 13 amino acids. CDR3 protein: CAIRQGATGELFF. The CDR3, as DNA: TGTGCCATCAGGCAGGGGGCTACCGGGGAGCTGTTTTTT.

The genes are TRBV27 and TRBJ2-6, with D perhaps TRBD2 (5 bases). With 2 bases removed from V and 4 bases from J, the gap between germline ends came to 18 bases. There are 18 residues in the CDR3. Germline CDR1 reads MNHEY; CDR2 reads SMNVEV (reference sequence). CDR3 sequence reads: CASSLRWRSESGANVLTF. The DNA for the CDR3 is TGTGCCAGCAGTTTAAGGTGGAGGTCGGAGTCGGGGGCCAACGTCCTGACTTTC.

This rearrangement joins TRBV18 to TRBJ1-1; 7 bases align to TRBD1. Trimming took 3 bases from V and 3 from J; bases not matched to a gene: 4. Germline V gives CDR1 KGHSH, CDR2 LQKENI. There are 14 residues in the CDR3. The CDR3 DNA reads as TGTGCCAGCTCACCTCAGGGGGGAGACACTGAAGCTTTCTTT. Translation gives CASSPQGGDTEAFF.

CDR3 in DNA: TGTGCCAGCAGGAGAATCGGACTAGCGATAGATACGCAGTATTTT. Encoded protein: CASRRIGLAIDTQYF. The V gene is TRBV6-5, the J gene TRBJ2-3; 9 nucleotides agree with TRBD2. V lost 6 bases to trimming and J lost 5 bases; unmatched junction nucleotides: 9. Per the germline V gene, CDR1 is MNHEY and CDR2 is SVGAGI. The CDR3 totals 15 residues.

The V and J genes are TRBV5-4 and TRBJ2-1, with 13 positions matching TRBD2. The CDR3 covers 15 residues. V lost 6 bases to trimming and J lost 10 bases; unmatched junction nucleotides: 10. Germline V lookup: CDR1 SGHNT, CDR2 YYREEE (reference sequence). CDR3 bases: TGTGCCAGCACCGCTTCGGGACTAGCGGGATTCGAGCAGTTCTTC. The encoded protein is CASTASGLAGFEQFF.

This chain connects TRBV28 to TRBJ1-5; TRBD1 matches at 8 bases. The V gene end was trimmed by 2 bases and the J gene end by 3 bases; junction bases not matched to a gene: 6. Germline CDR1 MDHEN, CDR2 SYDVKM. This CDR3 comprises 16 residues. The CDR3: CASSLRGRGPNQPQHF. In DNA, the CDR3 is TGTGCCAGCAGTTTAAGGGGCAGGGGGCCCAATCAGCCCCAGCATTTT.

This chain connects TRBV5-6 to TRBJ1-4; unclear D gene. The CDR3 spans 16 residues. Per the germline V gene, CDR1 is SGHDT and CDR2 is YYEEEE. Trimming stripped 6 bases from V and 3 bases from J, with 18 bases between. The CDR3 DNA sequence: TGTGCCAGCACGAATCTGGGCCCTTTGGCTAATGAAAAACTGTTTTTT. Translated: CASTNLGPLANEKLFF.

The CDR3, as DNA: TGCGCCAGCAGCTTGGGTCCCCTCGGTGGGGCCAACGTCCTGACTTTC. Its protein product is CASSLGPLGGANVLTF. The chain recombines TRBV5-1 with TRBJ2-6; D is uncertain. CDR3 length: 16 residues. V was trimmed by 0 bases and J by 3 bases, leaving 10 bases between them. In germline, CDR1 is SGHRS, CDR2 YFSETQ.

This sequence joins TRBV9 and TRBJ2-1; 10 bases fit TRBD1. The V gene end was trimmed by 3 bases and the J gene end by 4 bases; junction bases not matched to a gene: 1. Germline V gene sequence: CDR1 SGDLS, CDR2 YYNGEE. This CDR3 is built from 14 residues. The DNA for the CDR3 is TGTGCCAGCAGCGGGACAGGGGGGTACAATGAGCAGTTCTTC. It is translated as CASSGTGGYNEQFF.

This clone was recorded once. The CDR3 spells CASSPHTGSSYEQYF. Written as DNA, the CDR3 is TGTGCCAGTAGTCCCCACACCGGGAGCTCCTACGAGCAGTACTTC. This rearrangement joins TRBV19 to TRBJ2-7; maybe TRBD2 (6 bases). Germline V gene data show CDR1 as LNHDA and CDR2 as SQIVND (reference sequence). Trimming removed 5 bases at V and 0 bases at J, with 14 bases between. The CDR3 extends over 15 amino acids.